These 20 T cell receptor beta chains came from one sample sequenced in a study of cytomegalovirus exposure and HLA in healthy donors. Produced via immunoSEQ multiplex PCR; TCRdb's table is partial and in-frame only. The sample holds over 200,000 clones, around 86% seen once. Sequencing was done on a sample of PBMCs. All receptors derive from a woman aged 18-35 years in good health and CMV-seropositive.

CDR3 DNA: TGCAGCGTTGGGAGGGTAGGGGGCACAGATACGCAGTATTTT. It codes for CSVGRVGGTDTQYF. This chain uses TRBV29-1 with TRBJ2-3, with D possibly being TRBD2 (6 bases). Trimming shortened V by 4 bases and J by 1 base, and 12 bases separated the two germline ends. Per the germline V gene, CDR1 is SQVTM and CDR2 is ANQGSEA. The CDR3 contains 14 residues.

This chain's CDR3 is CASSIPGQGAPNTEAFF. Here the CDR3 DNA reads TGTGCCAGCAGCATCCCGGGACAGGGGGCCCCGAACACTGAAGCTTTCTTT. The rearrangement links TRBV5-4 to TRBJ1-1, with TRBD1 identical over 12 bases. The V and J ends lost 4 bases and 1 base, in that order; junction bases with no gene match: 8. Germline loops: CDR1 SGHNT, CDR2 YYREEE (reference sequence). This CDR3 contains 17 residues. Filled out from reference TRBV5-4 and TRBJ1-1, the complete variable domain reads ETGVTQSPTHLIKTRGQQVTLRCSSQSGHNTVSWYQQALGQGPQFIFQYYREEENGRGNFPPRFSGLQFPNYSSELNVNALELDDSALYLCASSIPGQGAPNTEAFFGQGTRLTVV.

The chain joins TRBV6-6 to TRBJ2-3, with 10 bases lining up with TRBD2. This CDR3 has 16 residues. The V and J ends lost 0 bases and 2 bases, in that order; junction bases with no gene match: 2. The germline gives CDR1 MNHNY, CDR2 SVGAGI (reference sequence). The DNA of the CDR3 is TGTGCCAGCAGTTACTCGAGCGGGAGGGCCACAGATACGCAGTATTTT. Residues: CASSYSSGRATDTQYF.

The V gene is TRBV10-2, the J gene TRBJ2-2; 8 bases fit TRBD2. The CDR3 loop spans 14 amino acids. V dropped 8 bases and J dropped 6; count of bases not matched to a gene: 8. From germline, CDR1 is WSHSY and CDR2 SAAADI. DNA for the CDR3: TGCGCCAGCGGGGTGTCAGCGGGAGCCGGGGAGCTGTTTTTT. Translated: CASGVSAGAGELFF.

The V and J genes are TRBV11-2 and TRBJ2-3; D ambiguous. Trimming pared 1 base from V and 4 bases from J, leaving 9 bases between. The CDR3 totals 14 residues. CDR1 and CDR2 from the germline V gene are SGHAT and FQNNGV. In DNA form, the CDR3 reads TGTGCCAGCAGCTTAGTACAGTTCGCAGATACGCAGTATTTT. As protein: CASSLVQFADTQYF. The full variable domain, completed using reference TRBV11-2 and TRBJ2-3, is EAGVAQSPRYKIIEKRQSVAFWCNPISGHATLYWYQQILGQGPKLLIQFQNNGVVDDSQLPKDRFSAERLKGVDSTLKIQPAKLEDSAVYLCASSLVQFADTQYFGPGTRLTVL.

J is TRBJ1-5 and V is TRBV2; D is uncertain. There are 13 residues in the CDR3. V dropped 6 bases and J dropped 5 bases, with 11 bases sitting between them. Germline CDR1 SNHLY, CDR2 FYNNEI. This chain's CDR3 is CASSRTGDQPQHF. DNA for the CDR3: TGTGCCAGCAGCCGGACTGGAGATCAGCCCCAGCATTTT.

The chain combines TRBV2 with TRBJ1-5; D ambiguous. V dropped 5 bases and J dropped 4 bases, with 6 bases sitting between them. Per the germline V gene, CDR1 is SNHLY and CDR2 is FYNNEI. The CDR3 spans 12 residues. The CDR3 region is CASSNLNQPQHF. In DNA form, the CDR3 reads TGTGCCAGCAGTAATTTAAATCAGCCCCAGCATTTT. Complete variable domain (other parts from reference TRBV2 and TRBJ1-5): EPEVTQTPSHQVTQMGQEVILRCVPISNHLYFYWYRQILGQKVEFLVSFYNNEISEKSEIFDDQFSVERPDGSNFTLKIRSTKLEDSAMYFCASSNLNQPQHFGDGTRLSIL.

This clone appeared a single time. This chain joins TRBV6-5 and TRBJ2-7; 8 bases are shared with TRBD1. The trim removed 5 bases at V and 4 bases at J, leaving 4 bases unmatched. The CDR3 spans 13 residues. Germline CDR1 is MNHEY and CDR2 is SVGAGI. The CDR3 bases are TGTGCCAGCAGTCGGGACAGGAAGTACGAGCAGTACTTC. Encoded protein: CASSRDRKYEQYF.

The table lists this clone with a count of one. The genes are TRBV30 and TRBJ1-5, with D perhaps TRBD1 (5 bases). This CDR3 is 15 amino acids long. Trimming removed 4 bases from V and 0 bases from J, with 13 bases in between. CDR1 is GTSNPN, CDR2 SVGIG, per germline (reference sequence). Here the CDR3 DNA reads TGTGCCTGGAACGCAGGACAACTTAGCAATCAGCCCCAGCATTTT. This encodes CAWNAGQLSNQPQHF.

A word on this clone: The sample carries other DNA sequences with the same CDR3. The chain links TRBV6-5 to TRBJ1-1; 10 bases are shared with TRBD1. Germline CDR1 MNHEY, CDR2 SVGAGI. J gave up 4 bases and V 5 bases, and 1 base lay outside the gene matches. This CDR3 is built from 13 residues. The CDR3 nucleotides are TGTGCCAGCAGTCGACAGGGGGCCACTGAAGCTTTCTTT. Encoded protein: CASSRQGATEAFF.

This clone was observed a single time. CDR3 loop: CAISATGQSNQPQHF. The DNA of the CDR3 is TGTGCCATCAGTGCCACGGGACAGAGCAATCAGCCCCAGCATTTT. The rearrangement links TRBV10-3 to TRBJ1-5, with 7 bases lining up with TRBD1. Trimming removed 4 bases from V and 1 base from J; junction bases left unmatched: 4. Germline loops: CDR1 ENHRY, CDR2 SYGVKD. The CDR3 loop spans 15 amino acids.

The chain has TRBV6-1 and TRBJ2-2, with 11 bases matching TRBD2. The CDR3 is 18 amino acids. CDR1 and CDR2 from the germline V gene are MNHNS and SASEGT. The ends lost 0 bases at V and 0 bases at J; junction bases unmatched: 3. CDR3 residues: CASSEALAGGANTGELFF. The CDR3 bases are TGTGCCAGCAGTGAAGCGCTAGCGGGAGGTGCGAACACCGGGGAGCTGTTTTTT.

V and J are TRBV7-8 and TRBJ1-5, with 7 bases matching TRBD1. V gave up 6 bases and J gave up 11 bases; unmatched junction bases: 10. The germline V gene has CDR1 SGHVS and CDR2 FQNEAQ. The CDR3 totals 13 residues. This CDR3 reads CASRSRTGQTQHF. In DNA form, the CDR3 reads TGTGCCAGCAGATCTAGGACAGGCCAGACCCAGCATTTT.

The CDR3 loop is CASSLYKRGGEEVEQYF. CDR3 bases: TGTGCCAGCAGTTTATACAAGAGAGGCGGGGAAGAAGTCGAGCAGTACTTC. The V and J genes are TRBV28 and TRBJ2-7; D may be TRBD2 (6 bases). V shed 1 base and J shed 6 bases, with 22 bases lying between them. This CDR3 is 17 amino acids long. In germline, CDR1 is MDHEN, CDR2 SYDVKM.

The rearrangement joins TRBV2 to TRBJ2-5; tentative D call: TRBD1 (6 bases). CDR1 SNHLY and CDR2 FYNNEI come from the germline V gene. The CDR3 is made up of 13 amino acids. V was pared by 7 bases and J by 2 bases, with 11 bases between. The CDR3 DNA reads TGTGCCAGCAAGAGGACAGATCAAGAGACCCAGTACTTC. Its translation: CASKRTDQETQYF.

The CDR3 protein is CATNPGLAPYEQYF. CDR3 nucleotide sequence: TGTGCCACCAATCCGGGACTCGCCCCCTACGAGCAGTACTTC. The chain joins TRBV15 to TRBJ2-7; D might be TRBD2 (6 bases). V was trimmed by 7 bases and J by 2 bases, leaving 15 bases between them. Germline CDR1 and CDR2: LNHNV and YYDKDF (reference sequence). The CDR3 covers 14 residues.

The gene calls are TRBV5-1 and TRBJ2-7; D may be TRBD1 (5 bases). There are 11 residues in the CDR3. With 4 bases removed from V and 3 bases from J, the gap between germline ends came to 5 bases. CDR1 is SGHRS and CDR2 is YFSETQ in the germline V gene. Here the CDR3 DNA reads TGCGCCAGCAGCCAGGGCTACGAGCAGTACTTC. Its translation: CASSQGYEQYF.

A few counts support this clone. The chain combines TRBV5-5 with TRBJ1-2, with D possibly matching TRBD1 (6 bases). Trimming removed 0 bases from V and 3 bases from J, with 6 bases in between. CDR1 and CDR2 from the germline V gene are SGHKS and YYEKEE (reference sequence). This CDR3 has 13 amino acids. CDR3 bases: TGTGCCAGCAGCTTGGACAGGGACTATGGCTACACCTTC. It translates to CASSLDRDYGYTF.

In nucleotides, the CDR3 is TGTGCCAGCACCCCGGTGGGACAGGGGAGCTACGAGCAGTACTTC. Amino acid sequence: CASTPVGQGSYEQYF. The rearrangement joins TRBV27 to TRBJ2-7; the match to TRBD1 covers 10 bases. The CDR3 sequence is 15 residues long. CDR1 and CDR2 (germline): MNHEY, SMNVEV (reference sequence). Trimming removed 7 bases from V and 3 bases from J; junction bases left unmatched: 9.

The genes are TRBV27 and TRBJ1-2, with 7 bases that match TRBD1. CDR1 and CDR2 (germline): MNHEY, SMNVEV (reference sequence). CDR3 length: 15 amino acids. Losses at the gene ends were 3 bases for V and 5 bases for J; bases not matched to a gene: 9. The CDR3 protein is CASSFYGTALYGYTF. The DNA of the CDR3 is TGTGCCAGCAGTTTCTACGGGACAGCCCTTTATGGCTACACCTTC.